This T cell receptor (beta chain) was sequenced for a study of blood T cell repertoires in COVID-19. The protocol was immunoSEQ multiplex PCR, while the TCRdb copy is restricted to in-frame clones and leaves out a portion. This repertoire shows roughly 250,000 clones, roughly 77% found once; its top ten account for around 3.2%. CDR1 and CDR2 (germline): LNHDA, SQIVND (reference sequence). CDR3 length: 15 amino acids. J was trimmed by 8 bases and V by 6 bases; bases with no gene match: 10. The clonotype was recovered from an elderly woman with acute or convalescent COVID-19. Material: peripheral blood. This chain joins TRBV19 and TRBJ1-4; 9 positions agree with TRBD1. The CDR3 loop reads CASRPQGAGLEKLFF. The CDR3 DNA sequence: TGTGCCAGTAGGCCACAGGGGGCAGGTCTGGAAAAACTGTTTTTT.